This T cell receptor beta chain derives from a study of naive and memory T cell subsets. General study results and limits: A few larger clonotypes appeared in naive repertoires, especially CD8, possibly memory cells re-expressing CD45RA.

Per germline, CDR1 LGHNA and CDR2 YSLEER. Trimming at V came to 1 base and at J to 9 bases, leaving 8 bases not matched to a gene. This CDR3 has 15 residues. Turning to this clonotype: The antigen is undetermined.

An equimolar mix of two oligonucleotides served as the beta constant-region primer for TRBC1 and TRBC2. Four rounds of PCR amplified the ligated cDNA using nested alpha and beta constant-region primers plus SP2. One entry per CDR3 protein, called by TCRdb with MiXCR from the UMI-ligation and nested PCR reads. The sample contains more than 95,000 distinct CDR3 sequences, about 14% of which appear only once. Sequenced sample: naive CD8+ T cells from blood. The receptor comes from a human donor in good health. The J gene is TRBJ2-1, the V gene TRBV4-3, with 8 bases lining up with TRBD2. CDR3 DNA: TGCGCCAGCAGCCAAGTAGCGGGGAGGGTCGCTGAGCAGTTCTTC. Translating it yields CASSQVAGRVAEQFF.